The present T cell receptor (beta chain) was sequenced within a study of shared clonotypes between healthy human individuals. Researchers partitioned CD4+ cells into CD45RA+ naive and CD45RA-negative memory subsets. Repertoires were generated with immunoSEQ multiplex PCR, while TCRdb's copy carries only in-frame clones and drops some. The repertoire holds a few million clones, with about 92% as singletons. Study observations and caveats: Sharing of clonotypes among donors was expected to vary with sequencing depth. The study found lower generation probabilities in non-shared clonotypes than in those shared by all four donors.

Germline values: CDR1 MNHEY, CDR2 SMNVEV (reference sequence). This CDR3 region has 12 residues. Trimming took off 5 bases at V and 0 bases at J, with 5 bases between the two ends. With respect to this clone: Its cognate antigen is unknown. The same CDR3 can be traced to other DNA sequences in this sample.

The TCR comes from a young man in good health. Some clones in this sample may be carry-over from other donors' samples. The chain is built from TRBV27 and TRBJ2-7; D remains ambiguous. The specimen was naive CD4+ T cells from PBMCs. Subset described: CD45RA+ positively selected. CDR3 sequence (DNA): TGTGCCAGCAGTCCTAGCTCCTACGAGCAGTACTTC. Amino acids: CASSPSSYEQYF.